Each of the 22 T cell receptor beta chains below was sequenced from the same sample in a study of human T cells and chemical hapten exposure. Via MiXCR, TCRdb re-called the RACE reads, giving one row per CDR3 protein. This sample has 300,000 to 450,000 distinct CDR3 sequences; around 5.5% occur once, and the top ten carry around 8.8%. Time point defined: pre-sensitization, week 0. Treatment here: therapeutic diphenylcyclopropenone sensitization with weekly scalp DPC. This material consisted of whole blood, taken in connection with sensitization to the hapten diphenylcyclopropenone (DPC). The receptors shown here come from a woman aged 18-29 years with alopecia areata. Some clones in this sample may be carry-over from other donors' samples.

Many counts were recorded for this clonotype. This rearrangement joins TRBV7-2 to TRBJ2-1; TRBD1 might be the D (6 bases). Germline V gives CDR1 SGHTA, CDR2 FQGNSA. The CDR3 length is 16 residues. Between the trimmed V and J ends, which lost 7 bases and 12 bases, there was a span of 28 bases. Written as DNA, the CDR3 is TGTGCCAGCACTACAGAACCGGACCTGACGGAAGGGGGGCAGTTCTTC. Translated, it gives CASTTEPDLTEGGQFF.

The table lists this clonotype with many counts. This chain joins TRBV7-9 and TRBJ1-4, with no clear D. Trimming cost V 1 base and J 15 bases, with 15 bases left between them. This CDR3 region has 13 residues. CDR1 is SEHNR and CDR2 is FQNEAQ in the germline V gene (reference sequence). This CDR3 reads CASSLEGLGRLFF. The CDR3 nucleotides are TGTGCCAGCAGCTTAGAAGGTCTTGGGAGGTTGTTTTTT.

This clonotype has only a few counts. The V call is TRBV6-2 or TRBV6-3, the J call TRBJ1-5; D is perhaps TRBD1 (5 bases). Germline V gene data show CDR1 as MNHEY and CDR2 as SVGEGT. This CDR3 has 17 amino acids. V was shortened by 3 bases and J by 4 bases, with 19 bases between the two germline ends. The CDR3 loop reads CASSYNTMGQANQPQHF. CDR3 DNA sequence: TGTGCCAGCAGTTATAACACCATGGGGCAGGCAAATCAGCCCCAGCATTTT.

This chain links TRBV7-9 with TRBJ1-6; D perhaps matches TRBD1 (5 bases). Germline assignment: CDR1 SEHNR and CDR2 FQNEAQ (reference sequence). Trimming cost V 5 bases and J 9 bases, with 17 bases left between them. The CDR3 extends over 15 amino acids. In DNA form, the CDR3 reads TGTGCCAGCAGCCGAGAGGCAGGGTTAGGTTCACCCCTCCACTTT. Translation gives CASSREAGLGSPLHF.

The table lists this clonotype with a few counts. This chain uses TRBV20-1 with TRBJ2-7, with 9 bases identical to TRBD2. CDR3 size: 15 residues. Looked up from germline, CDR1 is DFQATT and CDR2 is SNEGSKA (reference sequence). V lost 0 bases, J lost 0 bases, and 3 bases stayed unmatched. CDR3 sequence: CSAREASGDSYEQYF. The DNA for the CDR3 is TGCAGTGCTAGAGAGGCTAGCGGGGACTCCTACGAGCAGTACTTC.

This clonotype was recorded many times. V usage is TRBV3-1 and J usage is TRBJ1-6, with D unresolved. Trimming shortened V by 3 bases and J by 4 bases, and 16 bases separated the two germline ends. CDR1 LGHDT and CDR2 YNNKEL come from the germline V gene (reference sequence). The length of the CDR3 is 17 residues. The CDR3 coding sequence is TGTGCCAGCAGCCATCGTCAGTATCCGGGTTATAATTCACCCCTCCACTTT. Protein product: CASSHRQYPGYNSPLHF.

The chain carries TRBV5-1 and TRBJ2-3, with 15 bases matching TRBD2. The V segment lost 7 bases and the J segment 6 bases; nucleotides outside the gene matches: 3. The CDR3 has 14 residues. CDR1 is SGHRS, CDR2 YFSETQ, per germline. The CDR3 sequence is CASLGTSGGDTQYF. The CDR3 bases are TGCGCCAGCCTCGGGACTAGCGGGGGGGATACGCAGTATTTT.

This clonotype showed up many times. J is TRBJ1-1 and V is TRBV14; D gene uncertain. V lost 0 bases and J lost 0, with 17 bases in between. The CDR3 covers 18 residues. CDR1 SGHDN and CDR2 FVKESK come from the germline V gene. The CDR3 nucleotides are TGTGCCAGCAGCCAAGAGGAAAGAGGAAAGAATATGAACACTGAAGCTTTCTTT. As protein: CASSQEERGKNMNTEAFF.

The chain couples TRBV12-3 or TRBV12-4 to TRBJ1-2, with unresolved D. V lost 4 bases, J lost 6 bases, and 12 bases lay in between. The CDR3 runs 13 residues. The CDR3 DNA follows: TGTGCCAGCAGTTCGGGCAGGTTAGATGGCTACACCTTC. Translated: CASSSGRLDGYTF.

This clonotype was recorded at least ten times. This CDR3 is CASSLLTSGYNEQFF. In DNA form, the CDR3 reads TGCGCCAGCAGCTTGCTCACTAGCGGCTACAATGAGCAGTTCTTC. This rearrangement joins TRBV5-1 to TRBJ2-1, with 8 bases identical to TRBD2. V shed 1 base and J 3 bases; nucleotides not matched to a gene: 3. The CDR3 length is 15 residues. The germline CDR1 and CDR2 sequences are SGHRS and YFSETQ.

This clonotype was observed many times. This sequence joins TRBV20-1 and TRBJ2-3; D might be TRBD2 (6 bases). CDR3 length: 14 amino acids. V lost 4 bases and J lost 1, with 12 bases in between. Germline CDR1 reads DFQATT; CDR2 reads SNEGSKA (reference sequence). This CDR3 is CSAIRGTGTDTQYF. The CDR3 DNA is TGCAGTGCTATCCGGGGGACGGGCACAGATACGCAGTATTTT.

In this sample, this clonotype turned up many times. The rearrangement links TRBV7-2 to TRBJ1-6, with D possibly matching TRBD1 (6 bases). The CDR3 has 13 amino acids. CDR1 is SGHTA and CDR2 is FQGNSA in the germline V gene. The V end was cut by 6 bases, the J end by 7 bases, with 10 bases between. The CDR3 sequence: CASRRGQNSPLHF. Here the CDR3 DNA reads TGTGCCAGCAGACGAGGACAGAATTCACCCCTCCACTTT.

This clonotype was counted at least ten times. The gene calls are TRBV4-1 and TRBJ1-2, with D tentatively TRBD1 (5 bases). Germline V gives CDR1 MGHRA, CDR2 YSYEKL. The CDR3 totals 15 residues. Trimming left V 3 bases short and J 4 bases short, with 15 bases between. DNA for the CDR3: TGCGCCAGCAGCCATGAACCGGGACGGCCCTATGGCTACACCTTC. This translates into CASSHEPGRPYGYTF.

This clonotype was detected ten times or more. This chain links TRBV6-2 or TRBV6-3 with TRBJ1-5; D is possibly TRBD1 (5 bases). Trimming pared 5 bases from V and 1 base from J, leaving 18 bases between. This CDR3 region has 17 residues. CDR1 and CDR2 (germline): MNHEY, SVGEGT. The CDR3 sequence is CASSPLQGGGSNQPQHF. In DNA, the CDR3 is TGTGCCAGCAGTCCCCTTCAGGGAGGAGGGAGCAATCAGCCCCAGCATTTT.

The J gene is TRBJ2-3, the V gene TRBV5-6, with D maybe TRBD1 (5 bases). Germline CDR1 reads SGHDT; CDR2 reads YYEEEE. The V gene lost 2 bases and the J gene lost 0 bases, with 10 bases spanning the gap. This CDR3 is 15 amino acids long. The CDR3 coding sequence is TGTGCCAGCAGCTTCAGACAGACTAGCACAGATACGCAGTATTTT. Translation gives CASSFRQTSTDTQYF. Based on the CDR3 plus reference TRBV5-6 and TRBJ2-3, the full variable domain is DAGVTQSPTHLIKTRGQQVTLRCSPKSGHDTVSWYQQALGQGPQFIFQYYEEEERQRGNFPDRFSGHQFPNYSSELNVNALLLGDSALYLCASSFRQTSTDTQYFGPGTRLTVL.

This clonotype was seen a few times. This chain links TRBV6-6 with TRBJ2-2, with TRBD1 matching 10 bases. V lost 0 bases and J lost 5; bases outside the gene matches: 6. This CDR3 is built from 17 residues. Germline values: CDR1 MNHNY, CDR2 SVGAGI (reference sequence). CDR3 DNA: TGTGCCAGCAGTTACTCGATGGGACAGGGGAAGACCGGGGAGCTGTTTTTT. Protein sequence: CASSYSMGQGKTGELFF.

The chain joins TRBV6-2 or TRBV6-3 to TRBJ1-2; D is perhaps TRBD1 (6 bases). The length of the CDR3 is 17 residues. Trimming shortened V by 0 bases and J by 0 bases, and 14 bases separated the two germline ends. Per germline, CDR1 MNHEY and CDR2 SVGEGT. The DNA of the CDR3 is TGTGCCAGCAGTTACTCGACAGGCGTTCCCGCTAACTATGGCTACACCTTC. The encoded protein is CASSYSTGVPANYGYTF.

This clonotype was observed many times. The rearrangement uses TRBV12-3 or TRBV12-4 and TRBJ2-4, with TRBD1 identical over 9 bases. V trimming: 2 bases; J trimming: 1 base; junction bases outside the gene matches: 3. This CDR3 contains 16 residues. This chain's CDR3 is CASSLTGGEAKNIQYF. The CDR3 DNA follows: TGTGCCAGCAGTTTAACAGGGGGCGAGGCCAAAAACATTCAGTACTTC.

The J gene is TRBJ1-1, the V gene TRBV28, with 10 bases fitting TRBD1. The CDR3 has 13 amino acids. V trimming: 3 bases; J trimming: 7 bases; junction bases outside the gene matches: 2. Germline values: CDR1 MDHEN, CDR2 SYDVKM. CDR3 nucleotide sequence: TGTGCCAGCAGTTTGCGGACAGGGGGTGAAGCTTTCTTT. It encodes CASSLRTGGEAFF.

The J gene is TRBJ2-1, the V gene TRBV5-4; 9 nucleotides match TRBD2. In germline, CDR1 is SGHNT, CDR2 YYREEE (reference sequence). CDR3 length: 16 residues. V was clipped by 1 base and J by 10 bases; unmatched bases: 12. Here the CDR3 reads CASSLKVAGESDEQFF. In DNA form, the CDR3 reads TGTGCCAGCAGCTTGAAGGTAGCGGGGGAGTCGGACGAGCAGTTCTTC.

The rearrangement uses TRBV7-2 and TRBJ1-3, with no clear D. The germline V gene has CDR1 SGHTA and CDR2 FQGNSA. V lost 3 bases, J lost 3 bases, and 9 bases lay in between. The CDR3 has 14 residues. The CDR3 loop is CASSLNSFGNTIYF. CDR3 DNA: TGTGCCAGCAGCTTGAACAGCTTTGGAAACACCATATATTTT.

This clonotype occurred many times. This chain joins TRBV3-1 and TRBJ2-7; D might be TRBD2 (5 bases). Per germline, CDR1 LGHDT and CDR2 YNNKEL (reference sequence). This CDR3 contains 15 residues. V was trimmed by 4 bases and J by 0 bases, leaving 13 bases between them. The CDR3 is CASSPRGGSSYEQYF. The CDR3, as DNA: TGTGCCAGCAGCCCCCGAGGAGGTAGCTCCTACGAGCAGTACTTC.